These T cell receptor beta chains were read from a single sample in a study of regulatory T cells in long-lasting Graves disease. TCRdb reanalysed the multiplex PCR reads using MiXCR and keeps one entry per CDR3 protein. The sample carries 400,000 to 500,000 distinct CDR3 sequences, about a sixth recorded once. Separately, the same data were catalogued under a study of T cells in Graves' hyperthyroidism and ophthalmopathy.

This specimen was peripheral blood mononuclear cells (PBMCs), taken at new diagnosis, from a patient treated with antithyroid drugs. The receptors derive from a young woman with Graves disease. Each CDR3 is given with its conserved first and last residue. D genes are given only for firm matches. Where a row states a size, it is once, few, many or the class of an expanded clone; other rows omit it.

j_call,d_call,clone_size,v_call,cdr3_nt,cdr3_aa
TRBJ2-1,TRBD1,many,TRBV28,TGTGCCAGCAGTGACAGGGCGAATGAGCAGTTCTTC,CASSDRANEQFF
TRBJ2-1,TRBD2,many,TRBV2,TGTGCCAGCAGTCTGACTAGCGTAGTGGGGGAGCAGTTCTTC,CASSLTSVVGEQFF
TRBJ2-1,TRBD1,many,TRBV6-1,TGTGCCAGCAGTGGAGACAGGGCCCCCTACAATGAGCAGTTCTTC,CASSGDRAPYNEQFF
TRBJ2-1,TRBD2,many,TRBV7-8,TGTGCCAGCAGCCAAACTAGCGGGAGTTACAATGAGCAGTTCTTC,CASSQTSGSYNEQFF
TRBJ2-7,NA,many,TRBV28,TGTGCCAGCAGTTTAGCGGGACAGTCCCACGAGCAGTACTTC,CASSLAGQSHEQYF
TRBJ2-1,NA,NA,TRBV4-2,TGTGCCAGCAGCCAAGGCAGTAGTAATGAGCAGTTCTTC,CASSQGSSNEQFF
TRBJ2-3,NA,NA,TRBV3-1,TGTGCCAGCAGCTCTCAAAGGGCGGGTACTAGCACAGATACGCAGTATTTT,CASSSQRAGTSTDTQYF
TRBJ2-7,TRBD2,many,TRBV20-1,TGCAGTGCTTTTTACCTAGCGGAGAGCTCCTACGAGCAGTACTTC,CSAFYLAESSYEQYF
TRBJ1-5,NA,NA,TRBV14,TGTGCCAGCAGCCAAAAAGCCGTTGGGGGGGAACACAATCAGCCCCAGCATTTT,CASSQKAVGGEHNQPQHF
TRBJ2-1,TRBD2,many,TRBV11-2,TGTGCCAGCAGCCGCGGACTAGCGGGCCCATACAATGAGCAGTTCTTC,CASSRGLAGPYNEQFF
TRBJ2-7,TRBD1,NA,TRBV20-1,TGCAGTGCATTAGACAGGGCATCCTACAGTGAGCAGTACTTC,CSALDRASYSEQYF
TRBJ1-6,NA,few,TRBV3-1,TGTGCCAGCAGCCAAGATTCGGACAGACAAACCCTCCACTTT,CASSQDSDRQTLHF
TRBJ1-5,NA,NA,TRBV28,TGTGCCAGCAGTTTAAGGGCCTCTACCAATCAGCCCCAGCATTTT,CASSLRASTNQPQHF
TRBJ1-2,TRBD1,many,TRBV2,TGTGCCAGCCGGCGACAGGGCATGGGGTATGGCTACACCTTC,CASRRQGMGYGYTF
TRBJ1-2,TRBD1,many,TRBV12-3/TRBV12-4,TGTGCCAGCAGTTCGACAGGGAGGTATGGCTACACCTTC,CASSSTGRYGYTF
TRBJ2-6,TRBD2,many,TRBV7-9,TGTGCCAGCAGCCGAGCGGGAGTTAGGGGGGCCAACGTCCTGACTTTC,CASSRAGVRGANVLTF
TRBJ2-7,NA,many,TRBV6-1,TGTGCCAGCAGCGACCAGGGTTTCTACGAGCAGTACTTC,CASSDQGFYEQYF
TRBJ2-5,NA,many,TRBV20-1,TGCAGTGCCGGAACCCAAGAGACCCAGTACTTC,CSAGTQETQYF
TRBJ1-2,NA,many,TRBV3-1,TGTGCCAGCAGCCTTCAGACAGGAATTAACTATGGCTACACCTTC,CASSLQTGINYGYTF
TRBJ2-7,NA,many,TRBV7-2,TGTGCCAGCAGCTTAGTTTGGTCAGGGAGATACGAGCAGTACTTC,CASSLVWSGRYEQYF
TRBJ2-7,NA,NA,TRBV30,TGTGCCTGGAGTTGGGTAGAGGGTTCACGTCGGACGGTCTACGAGCAGTACTTC,CAWSWVEGSRRTVYEQYF
TRBJ2-5,TRBD2,NA,TRBV5-1,TGCGCCAGCAGCTTAAGACCGGGACTAGCATCTCAAGAGACCCAGTACTTC,CASSLRPGLASQETQYF
TRBJ2-1,TRBD2,few,TRBV3-1,TGTGCCAGCAGCCTCTTAAAAGCGGGAGATAGGGATGAGCAGTTCTTC,CASSLLKAGDRDEQFF
TRBJ1-6,NA,NA,TRBV28,TGTGCCAGCAGTTTAGCAGTAGGATCTTCACCCCTCCACTTT,CASSLAVGSSPLHF
TRBJ1-2,NA,many,TRBV2,TGTGCCAGCAGGCGCTCTAACTATGGCTACACCTTC,CASRRSNYGYTF
TRBJ1-3,NA,NA,TRBV6-2/TRBV6-3,TGTGCCAGCAGCCGCCCGGGCAAAAGCTCTGGAAACACCATATATTTT,CASSRPGKSSGNTIYF